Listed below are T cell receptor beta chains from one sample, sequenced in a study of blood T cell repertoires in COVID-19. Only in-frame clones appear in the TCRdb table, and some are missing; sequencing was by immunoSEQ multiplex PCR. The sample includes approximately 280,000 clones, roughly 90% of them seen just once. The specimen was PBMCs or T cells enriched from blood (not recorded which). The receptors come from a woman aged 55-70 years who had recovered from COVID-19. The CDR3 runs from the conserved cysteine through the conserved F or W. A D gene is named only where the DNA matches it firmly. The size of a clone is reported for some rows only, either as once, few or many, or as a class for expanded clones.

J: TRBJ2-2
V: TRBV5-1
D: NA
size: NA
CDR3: CASSLEGGAPVQLFF
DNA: TGCGCCAGCAGCTTGGAAGGGGGTGCACCGGTCCAGCTGTTTTTT

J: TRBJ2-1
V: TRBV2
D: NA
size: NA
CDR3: CASQGEVYNEQFF
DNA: TGTGCCAGCCAGGGTGAAGTTTACAATGAGCAGTTCTTC

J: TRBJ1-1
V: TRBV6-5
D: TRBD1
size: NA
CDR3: CASPQGALAEAFF
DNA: TGTGCCAGTCCTCAGGGGGCGTTGGCTGAAGCTTTCTTT

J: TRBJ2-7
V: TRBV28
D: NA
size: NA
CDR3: CASRSGHEQYF
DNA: TGTGCCAGCAGATCAGGGCACGAGCAGTACTTC

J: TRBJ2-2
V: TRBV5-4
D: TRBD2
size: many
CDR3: CASRPGLAGGNTGELFF
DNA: TGTGCCAGCAGACCCGGACTAGCGGGGGGGAACACCGGGGAGCTGTTTTTT

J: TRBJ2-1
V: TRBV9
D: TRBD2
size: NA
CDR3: CASSPSGSYNEQFF
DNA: TGTGCCAGCAGCCCTAGCGGGTCCTACAATGAGCAGTTCTTC

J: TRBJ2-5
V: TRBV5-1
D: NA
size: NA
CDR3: CASSLGSQGSGTQYF
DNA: TGCGCCAGCAGCTTGGGCAGCCAAGGATCGGGGACCCAGTACTTC

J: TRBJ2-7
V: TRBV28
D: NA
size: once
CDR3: CASRGWGVTYEQYF
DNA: TGTGCCAGCAGAGGTTGGGGAGTTACCTACGAGCAGTACTTC

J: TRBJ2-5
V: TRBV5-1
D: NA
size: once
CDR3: CASSLSQGYQETQYF
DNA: TGCGCCAGCAGCTTGAGTCAGGGATACCAAGAGACCCAGTACTTC

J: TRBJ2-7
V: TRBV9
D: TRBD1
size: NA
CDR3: CASSDTGGSYEQYF
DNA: TGTGCCAGCAGCGATACAGGGGGCTCCTACGAGCAGTACTTC

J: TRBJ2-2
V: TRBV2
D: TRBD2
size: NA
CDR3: CASLLAGRTGELFF
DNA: TGTGCCAGTCTGCTAGCGGGAAGAACCGGGGAGCTGTTTTTT

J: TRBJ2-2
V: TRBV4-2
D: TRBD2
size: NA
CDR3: CASSRSSGGAPGELFF
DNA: TGTGCCAGCAGTCGCTCTAGCGGGGGGGCCCCCGGGGAGCTGTTTTTT

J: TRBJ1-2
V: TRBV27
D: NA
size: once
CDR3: CASSSLPADLYGYTF
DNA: TGTGCCAGCAGTTCACTCCCGGCGGATCTCTATGGCTACACCTTC

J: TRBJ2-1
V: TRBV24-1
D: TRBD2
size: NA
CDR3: CATSDSALAGFQNEQFF
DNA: TGTGCCACCAGTGATTCGGCGCTAGCGGGATTTCAGAATGAGCAGTTCTTC

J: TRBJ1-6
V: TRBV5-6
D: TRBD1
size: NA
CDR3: CASSLFFGQGINSPLHF
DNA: TGTGCCAGCAGCTTGTTTTTTGGACAGGGGATTAATTCACCCCTCCACTTT

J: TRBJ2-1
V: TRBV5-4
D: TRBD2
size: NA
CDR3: CASSSNSGTRGGNEQFF
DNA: TGTGCCAGCAGCTCGAACTCCGGGACTAGAGGAGGCAATGAGCAGTTCTTC

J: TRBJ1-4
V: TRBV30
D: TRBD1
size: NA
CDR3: CAWSVQGQPNEKLFF
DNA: TGTGCCTGGAGTGTACAGGGACAGCCTAATGAAAAACTGTTTTTT

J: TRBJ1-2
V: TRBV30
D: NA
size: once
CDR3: CAWSPTGNYGYTF
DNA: TGTGCCTGGAGTCCGACAGGCAACTATGGCTACACCTTC

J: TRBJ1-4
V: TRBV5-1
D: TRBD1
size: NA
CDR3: CASRDRDEKLFF
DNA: TGCGCCAGCCGGGACAGGGACGAAAAACTGTTTTTT

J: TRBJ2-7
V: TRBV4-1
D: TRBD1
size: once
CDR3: CASSHQSSGQGGYEQYF
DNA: TGCGCCAGCAGCCATCAATCGTCCGGACAGGGTGGATACGAGCAGTACTTC

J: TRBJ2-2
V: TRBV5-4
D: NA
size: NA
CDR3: CASSLANRHTGELFF
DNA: TGTGCCAGCAGCTTGGCGAACAGACACACCGGGGAGCTGTTTTTT